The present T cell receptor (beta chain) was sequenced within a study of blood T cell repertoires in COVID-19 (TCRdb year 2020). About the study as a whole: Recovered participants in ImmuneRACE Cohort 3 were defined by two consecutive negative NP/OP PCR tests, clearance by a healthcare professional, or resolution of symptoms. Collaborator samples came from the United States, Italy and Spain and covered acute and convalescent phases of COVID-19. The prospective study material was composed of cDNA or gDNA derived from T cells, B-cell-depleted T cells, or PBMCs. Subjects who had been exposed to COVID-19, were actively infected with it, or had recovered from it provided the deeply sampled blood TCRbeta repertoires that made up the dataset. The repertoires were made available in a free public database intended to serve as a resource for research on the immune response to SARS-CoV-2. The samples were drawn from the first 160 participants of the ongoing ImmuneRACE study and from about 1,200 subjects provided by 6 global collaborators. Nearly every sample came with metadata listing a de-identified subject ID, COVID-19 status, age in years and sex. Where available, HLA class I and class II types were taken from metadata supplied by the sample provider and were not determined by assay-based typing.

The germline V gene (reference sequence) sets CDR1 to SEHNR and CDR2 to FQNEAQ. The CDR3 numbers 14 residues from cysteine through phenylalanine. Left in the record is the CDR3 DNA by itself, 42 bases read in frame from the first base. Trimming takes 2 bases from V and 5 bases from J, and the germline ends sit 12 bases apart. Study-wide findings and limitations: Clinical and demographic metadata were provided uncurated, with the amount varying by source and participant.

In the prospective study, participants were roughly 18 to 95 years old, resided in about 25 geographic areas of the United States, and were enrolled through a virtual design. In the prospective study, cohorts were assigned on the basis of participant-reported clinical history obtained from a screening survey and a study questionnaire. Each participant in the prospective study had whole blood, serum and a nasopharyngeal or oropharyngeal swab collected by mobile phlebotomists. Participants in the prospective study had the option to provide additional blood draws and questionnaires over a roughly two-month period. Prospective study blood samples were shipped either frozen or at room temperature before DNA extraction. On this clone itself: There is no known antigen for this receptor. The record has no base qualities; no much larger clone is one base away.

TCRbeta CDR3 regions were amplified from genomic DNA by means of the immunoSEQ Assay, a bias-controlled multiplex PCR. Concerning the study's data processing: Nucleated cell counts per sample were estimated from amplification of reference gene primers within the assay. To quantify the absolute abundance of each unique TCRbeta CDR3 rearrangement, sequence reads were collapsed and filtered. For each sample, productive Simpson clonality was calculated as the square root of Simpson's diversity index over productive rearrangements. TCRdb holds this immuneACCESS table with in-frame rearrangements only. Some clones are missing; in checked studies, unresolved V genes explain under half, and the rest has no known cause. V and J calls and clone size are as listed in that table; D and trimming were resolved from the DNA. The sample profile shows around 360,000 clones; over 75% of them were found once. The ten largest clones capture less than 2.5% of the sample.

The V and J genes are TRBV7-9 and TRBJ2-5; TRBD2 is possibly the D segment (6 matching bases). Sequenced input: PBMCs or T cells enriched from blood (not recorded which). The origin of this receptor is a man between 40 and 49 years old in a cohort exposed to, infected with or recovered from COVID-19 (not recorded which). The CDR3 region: CASSLRLASETQYF. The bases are TGTGCCAGCAGCTTAAGGCTAGCGAGTGAGACCCAGTACTTC.